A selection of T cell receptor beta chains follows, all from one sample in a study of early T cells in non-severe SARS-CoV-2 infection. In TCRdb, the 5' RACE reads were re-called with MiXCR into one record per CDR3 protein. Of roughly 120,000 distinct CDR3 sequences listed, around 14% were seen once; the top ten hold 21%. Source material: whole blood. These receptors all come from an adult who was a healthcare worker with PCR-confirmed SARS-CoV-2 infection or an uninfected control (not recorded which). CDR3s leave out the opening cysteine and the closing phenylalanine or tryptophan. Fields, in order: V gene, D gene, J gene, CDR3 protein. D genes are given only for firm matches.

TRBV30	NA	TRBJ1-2	AWARGLYGYT
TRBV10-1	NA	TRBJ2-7	ASSEDVVPYEQY
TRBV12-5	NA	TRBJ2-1	ASTPANFNEQF
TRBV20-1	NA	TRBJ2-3	SANRGRGTDTQY
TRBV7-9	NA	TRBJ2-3	ASSLGPAPDTQY
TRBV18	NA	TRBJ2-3	ASSPPEADTQY
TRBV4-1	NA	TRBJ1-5	ASSHSDWGNQPQH
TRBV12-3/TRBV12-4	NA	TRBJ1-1	ASSLDSLNTEAF
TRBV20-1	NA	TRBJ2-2	SASGRGELF
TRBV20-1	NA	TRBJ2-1	SARDLRGANEQF
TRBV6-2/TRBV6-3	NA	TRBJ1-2	ASSLKGLYGYT
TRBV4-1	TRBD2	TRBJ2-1	ASSQDPTSGGNEQF
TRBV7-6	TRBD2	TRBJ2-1	ASSSLSGGVEQF
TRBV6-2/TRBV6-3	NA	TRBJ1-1	ATTGTKNTEAF
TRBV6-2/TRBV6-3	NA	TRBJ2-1	ASSLRGEQF
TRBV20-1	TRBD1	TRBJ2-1	SVPGQVYNEQF
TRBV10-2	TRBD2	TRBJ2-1	ASSLAGGYNEQF
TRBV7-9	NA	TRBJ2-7	ASSFQSNYEQY
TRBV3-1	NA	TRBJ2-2	ASSQEGQGSGELF
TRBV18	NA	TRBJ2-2	ASSQSTGNTGELF
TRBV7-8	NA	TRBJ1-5	ASSLELVRQPQH
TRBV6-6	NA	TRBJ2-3	ASSYVGVKDTQY
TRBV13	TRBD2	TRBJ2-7	ASSAQSGGSPEQY
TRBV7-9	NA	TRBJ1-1	ASGRRQNTEAF